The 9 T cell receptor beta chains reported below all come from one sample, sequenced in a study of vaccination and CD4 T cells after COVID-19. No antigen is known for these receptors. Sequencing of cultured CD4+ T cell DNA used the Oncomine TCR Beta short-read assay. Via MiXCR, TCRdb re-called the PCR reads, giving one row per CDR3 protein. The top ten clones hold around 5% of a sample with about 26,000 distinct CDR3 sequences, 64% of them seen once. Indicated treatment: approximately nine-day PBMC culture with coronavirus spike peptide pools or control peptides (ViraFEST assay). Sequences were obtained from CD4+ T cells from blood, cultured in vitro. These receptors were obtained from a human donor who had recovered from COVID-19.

CDR3 coding DNA: TGTGCCTGGAGAGTCAGGGGAAGTGGATCACCCCTCCACTTT. Translating it yields CAWRVRGSGSPLHF. The V gene is TRBV30, the J gene TRBJ1-6; TRBD1 is a possible D gene (6 bases). Trimming cost V 3 bases and J 10 bases, with 16 bases left between them. There are 14 residues in the CDR3. Germline V CDR1 and CDR2: GTSNPN, SVGIG (reference sequence).

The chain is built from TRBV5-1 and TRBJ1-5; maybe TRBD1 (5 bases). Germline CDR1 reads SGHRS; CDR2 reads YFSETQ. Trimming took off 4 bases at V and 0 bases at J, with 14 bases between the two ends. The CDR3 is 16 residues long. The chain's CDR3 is CASSPEGLHSNQPQHF. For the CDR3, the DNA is TGCGCCAGCAGCCCCGAGGGGCTTCATAGCAATCAGCCCCAGCATTTT. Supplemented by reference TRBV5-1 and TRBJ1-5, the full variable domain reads KAGVTQTPRYLIKTRGQQVTLSCSPISGHRSVSWYQQTPGQGLQFLFEYFSETQRNKGNFPGRFSGRQFSNSRSEMNVSTLELGDSALYLCASSPEGLHSNQPQHFGDGTRLSIL.

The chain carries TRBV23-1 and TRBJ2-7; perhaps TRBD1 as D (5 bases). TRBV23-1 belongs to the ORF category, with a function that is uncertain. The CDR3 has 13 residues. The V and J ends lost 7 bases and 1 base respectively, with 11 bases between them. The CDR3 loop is CASTTTVSYEQYF. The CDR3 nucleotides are TGCGCCAGCACAACGACAGTATCCTACGAGCAGTACTTC.

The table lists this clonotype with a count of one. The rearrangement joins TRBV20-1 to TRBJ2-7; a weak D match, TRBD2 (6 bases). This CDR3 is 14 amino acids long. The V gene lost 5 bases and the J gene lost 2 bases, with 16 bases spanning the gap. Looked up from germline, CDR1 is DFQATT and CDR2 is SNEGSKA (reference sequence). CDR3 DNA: TGCAGTGCTCGGAGGGACCCAACCACCTACGAGCAGTACTTC. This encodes CSARRDPTTYEQYF.

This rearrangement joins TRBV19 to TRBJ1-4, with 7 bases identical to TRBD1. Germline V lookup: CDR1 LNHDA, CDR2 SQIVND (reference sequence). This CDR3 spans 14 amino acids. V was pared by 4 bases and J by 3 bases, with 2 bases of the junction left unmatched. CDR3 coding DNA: TGTGCCAGTAGTAGGACAGGCCCTAATGAAAAACTGTTTTTT. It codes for CASSRTGPNEKLFF.

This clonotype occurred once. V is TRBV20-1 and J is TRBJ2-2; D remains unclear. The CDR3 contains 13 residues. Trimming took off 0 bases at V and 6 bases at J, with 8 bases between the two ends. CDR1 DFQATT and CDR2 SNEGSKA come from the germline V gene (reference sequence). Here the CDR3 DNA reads TGCAGTGCTAGAGATCTTTGGCCCGGGGAGCTGTTTTTT. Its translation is CSARDLWPGELFF.

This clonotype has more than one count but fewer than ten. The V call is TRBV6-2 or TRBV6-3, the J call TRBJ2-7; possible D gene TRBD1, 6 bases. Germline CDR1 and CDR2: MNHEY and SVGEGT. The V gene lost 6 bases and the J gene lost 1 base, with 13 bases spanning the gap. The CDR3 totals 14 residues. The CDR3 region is CASRGQFRSYEQYF. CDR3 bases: TGTGCCAGCAGAGGACAGTTTAGGTCCTACGAGCAGTACTTC.

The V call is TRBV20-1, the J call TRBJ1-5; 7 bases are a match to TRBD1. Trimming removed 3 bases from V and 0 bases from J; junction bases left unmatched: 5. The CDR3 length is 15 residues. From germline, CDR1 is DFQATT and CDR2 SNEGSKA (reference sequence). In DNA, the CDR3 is TGCAGTGCTAGGTCGACAGGGAATAGCAATCAGCCCCAGCATTTT. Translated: CSARSTGNSNQPQHF.

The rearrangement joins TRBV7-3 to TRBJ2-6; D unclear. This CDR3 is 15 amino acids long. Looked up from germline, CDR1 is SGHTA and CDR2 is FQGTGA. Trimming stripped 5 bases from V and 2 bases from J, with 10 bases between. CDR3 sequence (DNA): TGTGCCAGCAGCCCCCGGACGGCTGGGGCCAACGTCCTGACTTTC. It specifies CASSPRTAGANVLTF.